This is a list of T cell receptor beta chains from one sample in a study of shared clonotypes between healthy human individuals. This table comes from immunoSEQ multiplex PCR, and its TCRdb copy is limited to in-frame clones, with some not included. The sample includes 1.5 million to 2.5 million clones, approximately 94% of them seen just once. The sequencing sample was made of naive CD8+ T cells sorted from blood. The source is a man in his late teens or twenties in good health. Each CDR3 is given with its conserved first and last residue.

v_call: TRBV6-1; j_call: TRBJ2-7; cdr3_aa: CASRAGPVYEQYF
v_call: TRBV6-6; j_call: TRBJ2-5; cdr3_aa: CASSSGSFQETQYF
v_call: TRBV7-2; j_call: TRBJ2-7; cdr3_aa: CASRPRGASYEQYF
v_call: TRBV5-6; j_call: TRBJ1-1; cdr3_aa: CASSSGGGGSRNTEAFF
v_call: TRBV6-1; j_call: TRBJ1-2; cdr3_aa: CARIGGIKSRGYTF
v_call: TRBV7-9; j_call: TRBJ2-1; cdr3_aa: CASKEVGNEQFF
v_call: TRBV4-3; j_call: TRBJ2-1; cdr3_aa: CASSQDNGRAPYNEQFF
v_call: TRBV28; j_call: NA; cdr3_aa: CATRGQGSYEQYF
v_call: TRBV2; j_call: TRBJ1-1; cdr3_aa: CASSYGVMNTEAFF
v_call: TRBV4-2; j_call: TRBJ1-1; cdr3_aa: CASSQDFDRGMAEAFF
v_call: TRBV28; j_call: TRBJ1-1; cdr3_aa: CASSLTDSGQAFF
v_call: TRBV6-1; j_call: TRBJ2-1; cdr3_aa: CASSEIAGGAFDEQFF
v_call: TRBV5-6; j_call: TRBJ2-1; cdr3_aa: CASSWNALAGGPRNEQFF
v_call: TRBV9; j_call: TRBJ1-1; cdr3_aa: CASSVAGDTEAFF
v_call: TRBV29-1; j_call: TRBJ1-2; cdr3_aa: CSALIDYGYTF
v_call: TRBV5-3; j_call: TRBJ1-1; cdr3_aa: CARSLVNTEAFF
v_call: TRBV19; j_call: TRBJ1-1; cdr3_aa: CASSIDRGRLNTEAFF
v_call: TRBV7-9; j_call: TRBJ2-1; cdr3_aa: CASSSFQGGPSSNEQFF
v_call: TRBV27; j_call: TRBJ2-7; cdr3_aa: CASNHRGASYEQYF
v_call: TRBV6-7; j_call: TRBJ2-1; cdr3_aa: CASTNGPSSYNEQFF
v_call: TRBV10-3; j_call: TRBJ1-5; cdr3_aa: CAISDGGGLYQPQHF
v_call: TRBV27; j_call: TRBJ1-2; cdr3_aa: CASSIQGGLYYGYTF
v_call: TRBV27; j_call: TRBJ2-2; cdr3_aa: CASSLLAGTNTGELFF
v_call: TRBV10-2; j_call: TRBJ2-7; cdr3_aa: CASSESPREQYF
v_call: TRBV7-9; j_call: TRBJ2-7; cdr3_aa: CASSSGQGARDEQYF
v_call: TRBV27; j_call: TRBJ1-1; cdr3_aa: CASSLVGTGITEAFF
v_call: TRBV6-5; j_call: TRBJ1-3; cdr3_aa: CASSYNTSSGNTIYF
v_call: TRBV30; j_call: TRBJ2-2; cdr3_aa: CAWSVQGAEYTGELFF
v_call: TRBV27; j_call: TRBJ1-1; cdr3_aa: CATTPTGGNTEAFF
v_call: TRBV7-2; j_call: TRBJ2-1; cdr3_aa: CASSLLLAGANEQFF
v_call: TRBV10-1; j_call: TRBJ2-7; cdr3_aa: CASSDWDRAHEQYF
v_call: TRBV28; j_call: TRBJ2-7; cdr3_aa: CASSFVSGTGDEQYF
v_call: TRBV4-1; j_call: TRBJ2-7; cdr3_aa: CASSQGWGGDEQYF
v_call: TRBV6-5; j_call: TRBJ1-1; cdr3_aa: CASSTTGPQNTEAFF
v_call: TRBV5-1; j_call: TRBJ2-1; cdr3_aa: CASSWGGDEQFF
v_call: TRBV29-1; j_call: TRBJ2-1; cdr3_aa: CSVEGAGGNYNEQFF
v_call: TRBV9; j_call: TRBJ2-3; cdr3_aa: CASSALPGTSGGRTQYF
v_call: TRBV19; j_call: TRBJ1-2; cdr3_aa: CASSIATGDDGYTF
v_call: TRBV19; j_call: TRBJ1-6; cdr3_aa: CASNRGDPNSPLHF
v_call: TRBV5-5; j_call: TRBJ2-7; cdr3_aa: CASSLEASNTYEQYF
v_call: TRBV2; j_call: TRBJ2-1; cdr3_aa: CASRLHLAGDGDNEQFF
v_call: TRBV7-9; j_call: TRBJ2-1; cdr3_aa: CASSLRLGTPKGAEQFF
v_call: TRBV27; j_call: TRBJ2-7; cdr3_aa: CASMRGSRYEQYF
v_call: TRBV11-3; j_call: TRBJ2-7; cdr3_aa: CASSIGQSYEQYF
v_call: TRBV2; j_call: TRBJ1-5; cdr3_aa: CASSDEEFRDSWIQPQHF
v_call: TRBV27; j_call: TRBJ1-6; cdr3_aa: CASSWRGGSYNSPLHF
v_call: TRBV4-3; j_call: TRBJ2-2; cdr3_aa: CASSLGYPNTGELFF
v_call: TRBV19; j_call: TRBJ2-5; cdr3_aa: CASSLTHPETQYF
v_call: TRBV29-1; j_call: TRBJ2-1; cdr3_aa: CSVEEPPDRGLGEQFF
v_call: TRBV30; j_call: TRBJ2-7; cdr3_aa: CAWSVGGYEQYF
v_call: TRBV9; j_call: TRBJ1-4; cdr3_aa: CASSNNNEKLFF
v_call: TRBV11-2; j_call: TRBJ2-1; cdr3_aa: CASSLSGGEQFF
v_call: TRBV30; j_call: TRBJ1-1; cdr3_aa: CAWSRDRNTEAFF
v_call: TRBV12-5; j_call: TRBJ2-1; cdr3_aa: CASGLLLEQFF
v_call: TRBV28; j_call: TRBJ2-2; cdr3_aa: CASSLTGIGGELFF
v_call: TRBV6-6; j_call: TRBJ2-7; cdr3_aa: CASSYSGPSSYEQYF